This record concerns one TCR beta chain sequence. The clone's antigen remains unknown. No base-level quality is on record; no much larger clone is a single base apart. The entry originates in a study of T cell changes during pregnancy in multiple sclerosis (dated by TCRdb to the late 2010s). About the full investigation: In women with multiple sclerosis, the researchers looked at how the T cell repertoire shifted as pregnancy progressed.

Measured from the cysteine to the phenylalanine, the CDR3 is 14 residues long. Only CDR3 DNA is held: 42 bases, read in frame from base 1. V is cut back by 4 bases and J by 4 bases, with 6 bases in the junction unmatched. As encoded in the germline V gene (reference sequence), CDR1 is SGHKS while CDR2 is YYEKEE. Receptor amplification or capture employed the immunoSEQ multiplex PCR assay. TCRdb's version of the immuneACCESS table is confined to in-frame rearrangements and falls short of the full clone set. An unresolved V gene accounts for under half of the shortfall where checked; the remainder is of unknown origin. The sample table lists under 110,000 clones, under 95% of them with a count of one. The ten largest clones capture over 1.5% of the sample.

The TCR sequence derives from a female donor with multiple sclerosis, enrolled in a pregnancy study. Recombination linked TRBV5-5 to TRBJ2-7, and 9 junction bases match TRBD1. The sample here was peripheral blood, taken before pregnancy. The nucleotides read TGTGCCAGCAGCCCGGGACAGGGCCGATACGAGCAGTACTTC. It is translated as CASSPGQGRYEQYF. Joined to the reference TRBV5-5 and TRBJ2-7 proteins, this CDR3 gives the full variable domain: DAGVTQSPTHLIKTRGQQVTLRCSPISGHKSVSWYQQVLGQGPQFIFQYYEKEERGRGNFPDRFSARQFPNYSSELNVNALLLGDSALYLCASSPGQGRYEQYFGPGTRLTVT.